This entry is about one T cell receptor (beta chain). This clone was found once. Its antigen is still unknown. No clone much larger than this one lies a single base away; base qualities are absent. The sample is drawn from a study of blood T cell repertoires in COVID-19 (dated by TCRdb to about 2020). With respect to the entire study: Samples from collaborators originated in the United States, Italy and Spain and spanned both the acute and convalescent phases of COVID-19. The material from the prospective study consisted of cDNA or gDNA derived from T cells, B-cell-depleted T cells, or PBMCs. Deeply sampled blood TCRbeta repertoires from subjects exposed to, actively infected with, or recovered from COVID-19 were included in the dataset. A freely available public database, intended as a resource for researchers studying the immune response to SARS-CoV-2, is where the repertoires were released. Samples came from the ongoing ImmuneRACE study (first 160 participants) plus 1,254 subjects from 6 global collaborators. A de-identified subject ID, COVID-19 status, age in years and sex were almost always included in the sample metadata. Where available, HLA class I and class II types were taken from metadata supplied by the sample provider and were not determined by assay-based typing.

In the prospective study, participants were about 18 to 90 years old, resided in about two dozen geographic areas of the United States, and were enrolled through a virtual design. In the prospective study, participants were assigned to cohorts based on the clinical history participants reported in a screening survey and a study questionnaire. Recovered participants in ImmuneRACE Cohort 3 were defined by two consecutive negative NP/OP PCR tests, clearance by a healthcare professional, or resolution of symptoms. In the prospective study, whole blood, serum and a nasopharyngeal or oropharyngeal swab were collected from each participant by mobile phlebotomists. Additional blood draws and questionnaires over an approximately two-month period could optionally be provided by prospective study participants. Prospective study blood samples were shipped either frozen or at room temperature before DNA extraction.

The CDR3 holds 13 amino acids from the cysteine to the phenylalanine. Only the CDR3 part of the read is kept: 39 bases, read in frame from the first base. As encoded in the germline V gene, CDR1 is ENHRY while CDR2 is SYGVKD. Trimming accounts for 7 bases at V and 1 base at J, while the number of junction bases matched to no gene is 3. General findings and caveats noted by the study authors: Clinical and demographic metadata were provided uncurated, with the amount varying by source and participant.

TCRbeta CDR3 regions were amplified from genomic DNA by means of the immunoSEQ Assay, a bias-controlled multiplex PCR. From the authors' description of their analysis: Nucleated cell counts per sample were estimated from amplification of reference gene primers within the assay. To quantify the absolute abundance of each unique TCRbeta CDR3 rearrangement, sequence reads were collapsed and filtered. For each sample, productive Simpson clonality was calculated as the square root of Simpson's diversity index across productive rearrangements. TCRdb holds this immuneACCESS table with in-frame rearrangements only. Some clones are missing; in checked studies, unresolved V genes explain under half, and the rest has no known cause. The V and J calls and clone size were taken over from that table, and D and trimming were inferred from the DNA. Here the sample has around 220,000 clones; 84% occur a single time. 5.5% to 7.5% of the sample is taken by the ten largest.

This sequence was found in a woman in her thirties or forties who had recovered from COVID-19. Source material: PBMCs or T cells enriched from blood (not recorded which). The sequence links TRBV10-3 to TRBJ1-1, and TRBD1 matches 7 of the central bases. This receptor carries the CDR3 CAIKGTANTEAFF. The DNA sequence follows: TGTGCCATCAAAGGGACAGCGAACACTGAAGCTTTCTTT.